This section outlines one T cell receptor beta chain sequence together with its context. Antigen specificity is unknown. Expressed TCRB transcripts were sequenced because the entire RNA isolate underwent reverse transcription. TCRdb keeps only in-frame clones here, not all; method: immunoSEQ multiplex PCR. The table has about 340,000 clones, around an eighth seen once. The source of the sample is a study of beta chain features in type 1 diabetes. Study-wide results and caveats: Shorter TCRB CDR3s, moderately but significantly so, were found in Type 1 diabetes patients in all four CD4+ subsets.

In total, each donor contributed a single heparinised blood draw that averaged about 110 mL. This CDR3 region has 16 residues. CDR1 and CDR2 (germline): SGHTA, FQGNSA. Trimming cost V 5 bases and J 0 bases; bases outside gene matches: 4. The TCR sequence derives from a woman between 18 and 30 years old with type 1 diabetes. The chain joins TRBV7-2 to TRBJ2-6, with 7 bases identical to TRBD1. Specimen: naive CD4+ T cells from blood. The CDR3 protein is CASSGNRGSGANVLTF. DNA of the CDR3: TGTGCCAGCAGCGGGAACAGGGGCTCTGGGGCCAACGTCCTGACTTTC.